This entry lists 24 T cell receptor beta chains sequenced from one sample in a study of Graves' ophthalmopathy and Graves' hyperthyroidism. Amplification from RNA transcripts yielded the TCR beta CDR3 regions. The first round was an RT-PCR with HTBI primers, and the second round was a multiplex PCR. TCRdb re-analysed the multiplex PCR reads in MiXCR, keeping a single row per CDR3 protein. The table lists hundreds of thousands of distinct CDR3 sequences, about 41% of them singletons. What was sequenced was peripheral blood. Receptor source: an adult man with Graves' ophthalmopathy.

This chain connects TRBV15 to TRBJ2-2; 9 nucleotides line up with TRBD1. The ends lost 4 bases at V and 4 bases at J; junction bases unmatched: 10. Germline assignment: CDR1 LNHNV and CDR2 YYDKDF (reference sequence). This CDR3 contains 17 residues. Here the CDR3 reads CATSTRGTGGSTGELFF. The CDR3, as DNA: TGTGCCACCAGCACCAGAGGAACAGGGGGCTCCACCGGGGAGCTGTTTTTT. Drawing the rest from reference TRBV15 and TRBJ2-2, the complete variable domain is DAMVIQNPRYQVTQFGKPVTLSCSQTLNHNVMYWYQQKSSQAPKLLFHYYDKDFNNEADTPDNFQSRRPNTSFCFLDIRSPGLGDTAMYLCATSTRGTGGSTGELFFGEGSRLTVL.

The genes are TRBV9 and TRBJ2-7; no clear D gene. This CDR3 spans 14 amino acids. CDR1 and CDR2 from the germline V gene are SGDLS and YYNGEE. V lost 0 bases, J lost 2 bases, and 9 bases lay in between. DNA for the CDR3: TGTGCCAGCAGCGTAGATGGTTTCCCCTACGAGCAGTACTTC. Protein product: CASSVDGFPYEQYF.

The sample holds many counts of this clonotype. J is TRBJ1-3 and V is TRBV29-1; possible D gene TRBD1, 6 bases. V shed 8 bases and J shed 3 bases, with 14 bases lying between them. This CDR3 is 13 amino acids long. Germline V gene data show CDR1 as SQVTM and CDR2 as ANQGSEA. Written as DNA, the CDR3 is TGCAGCTTCCTACAGGGTAGTGGAAACACCATATATTTT. Protein sequence: CSFLQGSGNTIYF.

The genes are TRBV19 and TRBJ2-1, with 10 bases that match TRBD2. The CDR3 consists of 15 residues. Germline V gene data show CDR1 as LNHDA and CDR2 as SQIVND (reference sequence). The V segment lost 7 bases and the J segment 5 bases; nucleotides outside the gene matches: 8. This CDR3 reads CASTISGGTHNEQFF. The CDR3 DNA sequence: TGTGCCAGTACCATTAGCGGGGGGACACACAATGAGCAGTTCTTC.

This clonotype was observed a handful of times. The chain joins TRBV12-3 or TRBV12-4 to TRBJ2-5, with D possibly matching TRBD1 (5 bases). The CDR3 extends over 16 amino acids. The V end was cut by 8 bases, the J end by 0 bases, with 19 bases between. CDR3 loop: CASSPPRQGYQETQYF. The CDR3, as DNA: TGTGCCAGCTCACCACCGCGGCAGGGCTACCAAGAGACCCAGTACTTC.

This clonotype was detected many times. V is TRBV24-1 and J is TRBJ2-5, with unresolved D. Germline V lookup: CDR1 KGHDR, CDR2 SFDVKD. Trimming cost V 1 base and J 3 bases, with 5 bases left between them. The CDR3 consists of 13 residues. CDR3 in DNA: TGTGCCACCAGTGATTTAAAAGAAGAGACCCAGTACTTC. Translated, it gives CATSDLKEETQYF.

In its sample, this clonotype was seen once. V usage is TRBV10-3 and J usage is TRBJ2-2; D gene ambiguous. CDR3 length: 13 residues. The germline V gene encodes CDR1 ENHRY and CDR2 SYGVKD. Deletions cut 3 bases from V and 5 bases from J, with 7 bases between. CDR3 in DNA: TGTGCCATCAGTGAAATGGGGACCGGGGAGCTGTTTTTT. Translated: CAISEMGTGELFF.

The chain links TRBV2 to TRBJ1-6, with D uncertain. Germline CDR1 SNHLY, CDR2 FYNNEI. With 1 base removed from V and 3 bases from J, the gap between germline ends came to 7 bases. This CDR3 is 15 amino acids long. The CDR3 bases are TGTGCCAGCAGTGAAGTAGCTAACTATAATTCACCCCTCCACTTT. The encoded protein is CASSEVANYNSPLHF.

V gene TRBV15 combines with J gene TRBJ2-3, with unresolved D. CDR1 LNHNV and CDR2 YYDKDF come from the germline V gene (reference sequence). The CDR3 has 15 amino acids. Trimming took off 4 bases at V and 2 bases at J, with 13 bases between the two ends. The CDR3 reads CATSKDPASTDTQYF. DNA of the CDR3: TGTGCCACCAGCAAAGACCCCGCTTCCACAGATACGCAGTATTTT.

This clonotype was counted at least ten times. CDR3 DNA: TGCGCCAGCAGCTCCTGGACAGGGGGGGAATCACCCCTCCACTTT. It encodes CASSSWTGGESPLHF. The chain carries TRBV5-1 and TRBJ1-6; 10 bases line up with TRBD1. CDR1 is SGHRS, CDR2 YFSETQ, per germline. The J segment lost 10 bases and the V segment lost 3 bases, leaving 7 bases of the junction unmatched. CDR3 length: 15 residues.

At least ten counts were recorded for this clonotype. The chain links TRBV2 to TRBJ1-1; D is possibly TRBD1 (6 bases). Germline V CDR1 and CDR2: SNHLY, FYNNEI. V was cut by 3 bases and J by 4 bases, with 12 bases left in between. CDR3 length equals 14 residues. The CDR3 DNA reads as TGTGCCAGCAGTGATCGAGGGGGTGTCACTGAAGCTTTCTTT. It encodes CASSDRGGVTEAFF.

This clonotype was seen many times. V usage is TRBV7-2 and J usage is TRBJ2-5, with 8 bases fitting TRBD1. CDR3 length: 14 amino acids. Looked up from germline, CDR1 is SGHTA and CDR2 is FQGNSA. V was clipped by 5 bases and J by 5 bases; unmatched bases: 7. This CDR3 reads CASSPGGGRETQYF. The DNA of the CDR3 is TGTGCCAGCAGCCCAGGGGGCGGACGGGAGACCCAGTACTTC.

This clonotype was seen more than once but under ten times. The chain is built from TRBV7-8 and TRBJ2-7; D is perhaps TRBD1 (5 bases). V lost 1 base and J 2 bases, leaving 21 bases between the germline ends. The CDR3 loop spans 18 amino acids. Looked up from germline, CDR1 is SGHVS and CDR2 is FQNEAQ. The CDR3 nucleotides are TGTGCCAGCAGCTTAGACTATCGAAGGGCAGGGAACACCTACGAGCAGTACTTC. Translated, it gives CASSLDYRRAGNTYEQYF. Combining the CDR3 with reference TRBV7-8 and TRBJ2-7 gives the whole variable domain GAGVSQSPRYKVAKRGQDVALRCDPISGHVSLFWYQQALGQGPEFLTYFQNEAQLDKSGLPSDRFFAERPEGSVSTLKIQRTQQEDSAVYLCASSLDYRRAGNTYEQYFGPGTRLTVT.

The sample holds many counts of this clonotype. The V gene is TRBV3-1, the J gene TRBJ2-7; TRBD2 matches at 7 bases. The germline V gene has CDR1 LGHDT and CDR2 YNNKEL (reference sequence). The V segment lost 1 base and the J segment 5 bases; nucleotides outside the gene matches: 8. The CDR3 contains 15 residues. The CDR3, as DNA: TGTGCCAGCAGCCAAGGTCAAAGCGGGATCGACGAGCAGTACTTC. This translates into CASSQGQSGIDEQYF.

In its sample, this clonotype was seen many times. The rearrangement links TRBV27 to TRBJ1-6, with D perhaps TRBD1 (5 bases). CDR1 is MNHEY and CDR2 is SMNVEV in the germline V gene (reference sequence). Trimming took 3 bases from V and 6 from J, leaving 15 bases between them. This CDR3 has 16 amino acids. CDR3 nucleotide sequence: TGTGCCAGCAGTTTGAGGGGCCCGTTCGGTAATTCACCCCTCCACTTT. It translates to CASSLRGPFGNSPLHF.

About this clonotype itself: The junction departs from germline at one end; a sequencing error may be responsible. J is TRBJ1-5 and V is TRBV10-3, with D maybe TRBD1 (6 bases). CDR1 is ENHRY and CDR2 is SYGVKD in the germline V gene. This CDR3 is 15 amino acids long. The CDR3 here is CASSYPAGVPQPQHF. DNA of the CDR3: TGTGCCAGCAGTTACCCTGCAGGGGTGCCCCAGCCCCAGCATTTT.

V usage is TRBV10-3 and J usage is TRBJ2-7; TRBD1 matches at 8 bases. CDR3 length equals 14 residues. V shed 0 bases and J 7 bases; nucleotides not matched to a gene: 5. CDR1 is ENHRY, CDR2 SYGVKD, per germline. The CDR3 region is CAISESDRGEEQYF. As DNA, the CDR3 is TGTGCCATCAGTGAGTCCGACAGGGGAGAAGAGCAGTACTTC.

This clonotype was seen ten or more times. The rearrangement joins TRBV7-9 to TRBJ2-2; TRBD1 agrees at 8 bases. V dropped 5 bases and J dropped 4; count of bases not matched to a gene: 6. CDR1 and CDR2 (germline): SEHNR, FQNEAQ (reference sequence). The CDR3 loop spans 15 amino acids. The CDR3 bases are TGTGCCAGCAGCCAGGACAGGGAGATCACCGGGGAGCTGTTTTTT. Amino acids: CASSQDREITGELFF.

Worth noting for this clonotype: This may arise from a read error, as a much more abundant clone is one base away. This chain joins TRBV7-2 and TRBJ2-7; 8 bases align to TRBD2. Trimming at V came to 1 base and at J to 5 bases, leaving 7 bases not matched to a gene. Germline V gene lookup returns CDR1 SGHTA and CDR2 FQGNSA. The CDR3 spans 15 residues. The CDR3 is CASSLGSGKAHEQYF. CDR3 coding DNA: TGTGCCAGCAGCTTAGGTAGCGGGAAGGCCCACGAGCAGTACTTC.

About this clonotype itself: A read error may be the cause here, since a much bigger clone is one base away. The CDR3 bases are TGTGCCAGCAGTCGAACGACAGGGAGAGGAAACACCATATATTTT. It codes for CASSRTTGRGNTIYF. The chain carries TRBV12-3 or TRBV12-4 and TRBJ1-3; 7 bases match TRBD1. This CDR3 region has 15 residues. J lost 4 bases, V lost 5 bases, and 8 bases had no gene match.

CDR3 coding DNA: TGTGCCATCAGTGGGGGTGGTGGCCAGTACTTC. Its translation is CAISGGGGQYF. The gene calls are TRBV10-3 and TRBJ2-5, with D uncertain. With 4 bases removed from V and 10 bases from J, the gap between germline ends came to 10 bases. Germline V gene sequence: CDR1 ENHRY, CDR2 SYGVKD. CDR3 length: 11 amino acids.

The V call is TRBV2, the J call TRBJ1-1; D unclear. V gave up 7 bases and J gave up 0 bases, with 18 bases separating them. Germline V lookup: CDR1 SNHLY, CDR2 FYNNEI. The CDR3 totals 16 residues. CDR3 coding DNA: TGTGCCAGCAATCACGCGGACGGACCCATGAACACTGAAGCTTTCTTT. It is translated as CASNHADGPMNTEAFF. Filled out from reference TRBV2 and TRBJ1-1, the complete variable domain reads EPEVTQTPSHQVTQMGQEVILRCVPISNHLYFYWYRQILGQKVEFLVSFYNNEISEKSEIFDDQFSVERPDGSNFTLKIRSTKLEDSAMYFCASNHADGPMNTEAFFGQGTRLTVV.

With respect to this clonotype: This may be a read error, as it is one base from a much larger clone. The V call is TRBV12-3 or TRBV12-4, the J call TRBJ1-3; tentatively, D is TRBD1 (5 bases). The CDR3 contains 15 residues. The germline V and J ends were trimmed by 5 bases and 3 bases, with 14 bases remaining between them. DNA of the CDR3: TGTGCCAGCAGTCCCTCCAGGGAGGGTGGAAACACCATATATTTT. Translated: CASSPSREGGNTIYF.

A remark on this clonotype: A junction boundary mismatches the germline segment, possibly from a read error. The genes are TRBV25-1 and TRBJ2-6; a weak D match, TRBD1 (5 bases). This CDR3 contains 14 residues. Germline lookup yields CDR1 MGHDK and CDR2 SYGVNS. The CDR3 sequence: CASSVTAGDNVLTF. DNA for the CDR3: TGTGCCAGCAGTGTGACAGCTGGGGACAACGTCCTGACTTTC.